These T cell receptor beta chains were read from a single sample in a study of cytomegalovirus exposure and HLA in healthy donors. Produced via immunoSEQ multiplex PCR; TCRdb's table is partial and in-frame only. Recorded here are fewer than 50,000 clones; the top ten clones represent roughly 8%. The sequenced sample consisted of PBMCs. Receptors originate from a male donor in good health and CMV-seronegative. Both conserved end residues are part of each CDR3. The D gene is left open where the match is weak. Not all rows give a size; the values are once, few, many and, for expanded clones, a class.

v_gene,j_gene,d_gene,abundance,CDR3aa,CDR3nt
TRBV7-8,TRBJ1-5,-,-,CASSFRGRDWQPQHF,TGTGCCAGCAGCTTCCGAGGGAGGGATTGGCAGCCCCAGCATTTT
TRBV18,TRBJ2-5,TRBD1,-,CASSPDRGKTQYF,TGTGCCAGCTCACCCGACAGGGGAAAGACCCAGTACTTC
TRBV2,TRBJ2-7,TRBD2,-,CASSGLAGGEQYF,TGTGCCAGCAGTGGTCTAGCGGGAGGCGAGCAGTACTTC
TRBV7-8,TRBJ2-5,TRBD2,-,CASSLPPGGETQYF,TGTGCCAGCAGCTTACCCCCGGGAGGTGAGACCCAGTACTTC
TRBV7-9,TRBJ2-7,-,-,CASSPRLGRSYEQYF,TGTGCCAGCAGCCCCCGTCTTGGCAGGTCCTACGAGCAGTACTTC
TRBV11-2,TRBJ2-1,TRBD2,-,CASSLRAGGYEQFF,TGTGCCAGCAGCTTACGAGCGGGAGGATATGAGCAGTTCTTC
TRBV19,TRBJ1-5,-,-,CASSGQGPEDHF,TGTGCCAGTAGTGGACAAGGCCCCGAAGATCATTTT
TRBV2,TRBJ2-3,-,-,CASSKDRSYDTQYF,TGTGCCAGCAGTAAAGACAGGAGTTATGATACGCAGTATTTT
TRBV6-5,TRBJ1-1,-,-,CASYGNTEAFF,TGTGCCAGCTACGGGAACACTGAAGCTTTCTTT
TRBV19,TRBJ2-5,TRBD1,-,CASSIDHRGSRTQYF,TGTGCCAGTAGTATAGACCACAGGGGCTCCCGGACCCAGTACTTC
TRBV6-1,TRBJ2-3,-,-,CASSATAGGTDTQYF,TGTGCCAGCAGTGCGACAGCAGGAGGCACAGATACGCAGTATTTT
TRBV4-1,TRBJ2-2,TRBD2,medium-sized,CASSQGLAGGGGELFF,TGCGCCAGCAGCCAAGGGCTAGCGGGAGGGGGCGGGGAGCTGTTTTTT
TRBV11-2,TRBJ2-3,-,-,CASSWRDTQYF,TGTGCCAGCAGCTGGAGAGATACGCAGTATTTT
TRBV7-3,TRBJ2-5,-,-,CASSLGVGEGEETQYF,TGTGCCAGCAGCTTAGGGGTCGGGGAGGGGGAAGAGACCCAGTACTTC
TRBV21-1,TRBJ2-1,-,-,CASSATWGLAGDYNEQFF,TGTGCCAGCAGCGCAACATGGGGCCTAGCGGGAGATTACAATGAGCAGTTCTTC
TRBV5-3,TRBJ2-1,TRBD2,-,CARSPPTSQSSYNEQFF,TGTGCCAGAAGCCCTCCGACTAGCCAAAGCTCCTACAATGAGCAGTTCTTC
TRBV10-3,TRBJ1-1,TRBD1,-,CAIKGQEGGTEAFF,TGTGCCATCAAGGGACAGGAAGGGGGCACTGAAGCTTTCTTT
TRBV9,TRBJ2-2,TRBD2,-,CASSVEGLAGVGGVRELFF,TGTGCCAGCAGCGTAGAGGGACTAGCGGGAGTGGGAGGTGTCCGGGAGCTGTTTTTT
TRBV4-1,TRBJ2-5,TRBD2,-,CASAGRYQETQYF,TGCGCCTCAGCCGGGAGGTACCAAGAGACCCAGTACTTC
TRBV4-1,TRBJ1-5,TRBD1,-,CASSATTGAISNQPQHF,TGCGCCAGCAGCGCAACGACAGGGGCAATAAGCAATCAGCCCCAGCATTTT
TRBV11-2,TRBJ1-2,TRBD1,-,CASSLERVTGGGYTF,TGTGCCAGCAGCTTAGAACGGGTCACAGGGGGTGGCTACACCTTC
TRBV30,TRBJ2-5,-,-,CAWSVGGGPRQVETQYF,TGTGCCTGGAGTGTAGGGGGGGGGCCGAGGCAGGTAGAGACCCAGTACTTC